What follows are 3 T cell receptor beta chains derived from one specimen sequenced in a study of cytomegalovirus exposure and HLA in healthy donors. Researchers ran the PCR with 60 Vbeta and 13 Jbeta primers. Data came from immunoSEQ multiplex PCR; TCRdb stores just in-frame clones and leaves some out. Here the sample table reports 100,000 to 150,000 clones. The sequencing sample was made of PBMCs. Receptor source: a woman in her thirties or forties in good health and CMV-seropositive.

The chain couples TRBV4-1 to TRBJ2-2, with TRBD1 as a possible D gene (6 bases). Germline V CDR1 and CDR2: MGHRA, YSYEKL. With 1 base removed from V and 1 base from J, the gap between germline ends came to 10 bases. The CDR3 runs to 16 residues. The CDR3 loop reads CASSQAQGQNTGELFF. As DNA, the CDR3 is TGCGCCAGCAGCCAAGCTCAGGGGCAGAACACCGGGGAGCTGTTTTTT.

This rearrangement joins TRBV6-5 to TRBJ2-7; 7 bases align to TRBD1. This CDR3 has 11 amino acids. J lost 5 bases, V lost 6 bases, and 1 base had no gene match. Germline CDR1 and CDR2: MNHEY and SVGAGI. The CDR3 coding sequence is TGTGCCAGCAGAGGGACAGACGAGCAGTACTTC. Amino acid sequence: CASRGTDEQYF.

V gene TRBV30 combines with J gene TRBJ1-1, with D possibly matching TRBD1 (5 bases). The germline V gene has CDR1 GTSNPN and CDR2 SVGIG (reference sequence). This CDR3 region has 11 residues. The CDR3 DNA follows: TGTGCTTACGCTCAGGGTACTGAAGCTTTCTTT. As protein: CAYAQGTEAFF.